This TCR beta chain emerged from a study of technical replicates of blood from a few donors. The germline V gene has CDR1 LNHDA and CDR2 SQIVND (reference sequence). V dropped 7 bases and J dropped 8; count of bases not matched to a gene: 11. The CDR3 sequence is 14 residues long. Sequencing used immunoSEQ multiplex PCR; TCRdb keeps in-frame clones, though not all of them. The profile shows about 90,000 clones, just under 95% of them singletons. This TCR was recovered from a human donor in good health. The sequenced material came from T cells isolated from PBMCs. The V call is TRBV19, the J call TRBJ1-2; TRBD1 aligns across 9 bases. Here the CDR3 DNA reads TGTGCCAGTACCGCGGACAGGGGACCTTACGGCTACACCTTC. Translation gives CASTADRGPYGYTF.